What follows are 12 T cell receptor beta chains derived from one specimen sequenced in a study of blood T cell repertoires in COVID-19. Repertoires were generated with immunoSEQ multiplex PCR, while TCRdb's copy carries only in-frame clones and drops some. The sample consists of 75,000 to 95,000 clones, around four fifths of them appearing once. Sequencing input: peripheral blood. The receptors originated from a man aged 50 to 60 with acute or convalescent COVID-19.

The J gene is TRBJ2-2, the V gene TRBV4-3, with a possible D match to TRBD1 (6 bases). The germline V and J ends were trimmed by 1 base and 6 bases, with 12 bases remaining between them. Germline V lookup: CDR1 LGHNA, CDR2 YSLEER. The CDR3 loop spans 15 amino acids. CDR3 region: CASSQGFEGAGELFF. The CDR3 nucleotides read TGCGCCAGCAGCCAAGGTTTTGAGGGGGCCGGGGAGCTGTTTTTT.

This clone was detected only a few times. The gene calls are TRBV7-9 and TRBJ1-1; D ambiguous. The CDR3 spans 12 residues. The V end lost 1 base, the J end lost 4 bases, and 4 bases lay between the germline ends. The germline V gene encodes CDR1 SEHNR and CDR2 FQNEAQ (reference sequence). Here the CDR3 reads CASSLVVTEAFF. The DNA for the CDR3 is TGTGCCAGCAGCTTAGTAGTCACTGAAGCTTTCTTT.

This chain connects TRBV6-1 to TRBJ1-2; D is undetermined. The V end was cut by 3 bases, the J end by 14 bases, with 10 bases between. Germline-derived CDR1 and CDR2 are MNHNS and SASEGT. The length of the CDR3 is 10 residues. CDR3 in DNA: TGTGCCAGCAGTGAGTACAGTAAAACCTTC. Its protein product is CASSEYSKTF.

The chain is built from TRBV12-5 and TRBJ1-1; D perhaps matches TRBD1 (5 bases). The CDR3 runs 11 residues. V lost 1 base, J lost 10 bases, and 7 bases lay in between. Germline V gene lookup returns CDR1 LGHNT and CDR2 FRNRAP. CDR3 sequence reads: CASGLGQRAFF. DNA of the CDR3: TGTGCTAGTGGTTTGGGACAGAGAGCTTTCTTT.

V and J are TRBV5-5 and TRBJ1-5; D gene uncertain. Looked up from germline, CDR1 is SGHKS and CDR2 is YYEKEE (reference sequence). The CDR3 sequence is 15 residues long. V was clipped by 7 bases and J by 3 bases, with 17 bases between them. As DNA, the CDR3 is TGTGCCAGCCTTACCCCCAAGTACTACAATCAGCCCCAGCATTTT. Encoded protein: CASLTPKYYNQPQHF.

The rearrangement links TRBV5-1 to TRBJ1-1, with 8 positions matching TRBD1. The CDR3 is 14 amino acids. After removal of 3 bases from V and 1 base from J, the junction contained 2 bases not matched to a gene. CDR1 is SGHRS, CDR2 YFSETQ, per germline. The CDR3: CASSSGTGNTEAFF. The CDR3 DNA follows: TGCGCCAGCAGCTCCGGGACAGGGAACACTGAAGCTTTCTTT.

The chain carries TRBV4-1 and TRBJ1-4; TRBD1 aligns across 8 bases. This CDR3 has 18 residues. The germline CDR1 and CDR2 sequences are MGHRA and YSYEKL. V trimming: 4 bases; J trimming: 2 bases; junction bases outside the gene matches: 12. The CDR3 sequence: CASSRTGLGFATNEKLFF. Here the CDR3 DNA reads TGCGCCAGCAGCCGGACAGGGCTCGGATTTGCGACTAATGAAAAACTGTTTTTT.

The V gene is TRBV24-1, the J gene TRBJ2-3; 9 bases agree with TRBD2. J lost 2 bases, V lost 1 base, and 6 bases had no gene match. Germline CDR1 is KGHDR and CDR2 is SFDVKD. The CDR3 runs to 17 residues. DNA of the CDR3: TGTGCCACCAGTGATTTTCGCGGGGGGGGGACCACAGATACGCAGTATTTT. Protein: CATSDFRGGGTTDTQYF.

The chain is built from TRBV28 and TRBJ1-2; 7 bases agree with TRBD1. This CDR3 has 14 residues. Germline-derived CDR1 and CDR2 are MDHEN and SYDVKM. The ends lost 3 bases at V and 6 bases at J; junction bases unmatched: 7. The CDR3 bases are TGTGCCAGCAGTTTCCTAAGACAGGGCCATGGCTACACCTTC. Translating gives CASSFLRQGHGYTF.

The chain has TRBV6-5 and TRBJ1-5; the D gene is possibly TRBD1 (6 bases). Germline values: CDR1 MNHEY, CDR2 SVGAGI. V was shortened by 0 bases and J by 6 bases, with 12 bases between the two germline ends. The CDR3 consists of 15 residues. The CDR3 DNA follows: TGTGCCAGCAGTTACTCACAGGGTGGAGGTCAGCCCCAGCATTTT. Protein product: CASSYSQGGGQPQHF.

This clone was seen a few times. The chain combines TRBV2 with TRBJ1-1, with 7 bases lining up with TRBD1. V trimming: 3 bases; J trimming: 5 bases; junction bases outside the gene matches: 9. The CDR3 spans 15 residues. CDR1 SNHLY and CDR2 FYNNEI come from the germline V gene. For the CDR3, the DNA is TGTGCCAGCAGTGAGGAGGGGGCAGGGTTGACTGAAGCTTTCTTT. Amino acid sequence: CASSEEGAGLTEAFF.

This chain uses TRBV19 with TRBJ1-2, with D perhaps TRBD1 (5 bases). V was clipped by 5 bases and J by 4 bases, with 14 bases between them. This CDR3 has 14 residues. Germline lookup yields CDR1 LNHDA and CDR2 SQIVND (reference sequence). In nucleotides, the CDR3 is TGTGCCAGTAGTGCGACGACAGTGGTCTATGGCTACACCTTC. This sequence encodes CASSATTVVYGYTF.